These 32 T cell receptor beta chains were sequenced from one sample in a study of blood T cell repertoires in COVID-19. TCRdb's table, derived via immunoSEQ multiplex PCR, lists solely in-frame clones and lacks some. The repertoire includes about 59,000 clones, around 67% of them detected once, and approximately 14% sits in the top ten. The sequenced sample consisted of peripheral blood. The origin of the receptors is a woman in her 70s with acute or convalescent COVID-19.

The J gene is TRBJ1-1, the V gene TRBV19; 11 nucleotides match TRBD1. The CDR3 loop spans 15 amino acids. The germline V gene has CDR1 LNHDA and CDR2 SQIVND (reference sequence). V gave up 2 bases and J gave up 4 bases; unmatched junction bases: 3. The CDR3: CASSILGQGGTEAFF. CDR3 nucleotides: TGTGCCAGTAGTATACTGGGACAGGGGGGCACTGAAGCTTTCTTT.

This chain links TRBV7-9 with TRBJ1-6, with a weak D call TRBD1 (5 bases). CDR1 and CDR2 from the germline V gene are SEHNR and FQNEAQ (reference sequence). The CDR3 is 17 amino acids. V dropped 1 base and J dropped 3 bases, with 13 bases sitting between them. CDR3 sequence reads: CASSLEAPDSYNSPLHF. As DNA, the CDR3 is TGTGCCAGCAGCTTAGAGGCCCCCGACAGCTATAATTCACCCCTCCACTTT.

The V gene is TRBV9, the J gene TRBJ2-1; 10 nucleotides match TRBD2. Germline lookup yields CDR1 SGDLS and CDR2 YYNGEE. Germline trimming cut 4 bases from V and 0 bases from J; bases unmatched to any gene: 13. The CDR3 runs 19 residues. The CDR3, as DNA: TGTGCCAGCAGCTCCCGGGGTAGCGGGGGGCGGGGCTCCTACAATGAGCAGTTCTTC. It translates to CASSSRGSGGRGSYNEQFF.

The genes are TRBV9 and TRBJ2-5; 8 nucleotides agree with TRBD1. The CDR3 runs 14 residues. The J segment lost 5 bases and the V segment lost 4 bases, leaving 7 bases of the junction unmatched. Germline loops: CDR1 SGDLS, CDR2 YYNGEE. Here the CDR3 DNA reads TGTGCCAGCAGCTCCCGGACAGGGCAGGAGACCCAGTACTTC. Translation gives CASSSRTGQETQYF.

As regards this clone: This specimen includes other DNA sequences encoding the same CDR3. The chain joins TRBV4-1 to TRBJ1-3, with a possible D match to TRBD1 (5 bases). Looked up from germline, CDR1 is MGHRA and CDR2 is YSYEKL. The CDR3 has 15 residues. Trimming pared 0 bases from V and 2 bases from J, leaving 8 bases between. The CDR3 nucleotides are TGCGCCAGCAGCCAAGAGAAAGGGGCTGGAAACACCATATATTTT. It yields the protein CASSQEKGAGNTIYF.

This clone was detected only a few times. This chain connects TRBV18 to TRBJ2-1, with 14 positions matching TRBD2. V lost 6 bases and J lost 12; bases outside the gene matches: 7. Germline V gene lookup returns CDR1 KGHSH and CDR2 LQKENI. The CDR3 runs 14 residues. This chain's CDR3 is CASSGGLAGGTQFF. DNA of the CDR3: TGTGCCAGCTCCGGAGGACTAGCGGGGGGAACGCAGTTCTTC.

The chain is built from TRBV25-1 and TRBJ1-4, with D unclear. CDR3 length: 13 amino acids. V shed 6 bases and J shed 0 bases, with 5 bases lying between them. Germline V CDR1 and CDR2: MGHDK, SYGVNS. The CDR3: CASRVATNEKLFF. The CDR3 DNA reads as TGTGCCAGCAGGGTAGCAACTAATGAAAAACTGTTTTTT.

The V and J genes are TRBV2 and TRBJ1-5, with TRBD1 as a possible D gene (5 bases). CDR1 SNHLY and CDR2 FYNNEI come from the germline V gene. Trimming removed 4 bases at V and 0 bases at J, with 19 bases between. The CDR3 length is 18 residues. The CDR3 sequence is CASSGGPTSGRSNQPQHF. The CDR3 bases are TGTGCCAGCAGTGGGGGACCGACTAGCGGCCGTAGCAATCAGCCCCAGCATTTT.

The V call is TRBV5-4, the J call TRBJ2-3; 7 bases map to TRBD1. Germline loops: CDR1 SGHNT, CDR2 YYREEE (reference sequence). The CDR3 spans 17 residues. V trimming: 0 bases; J trimming: 3 bases; junction bases outside the gene matches: 10. The CDR3 nucleotides are TGTGCCAGCAGCTTGGGAATTTCTAAGGGGGCAACAGATACGCAGTATTTT. It translates to CASSLGISKGATDTQYF. The full variable domain, with the rest looked up from reference TRBV5-4 and TRBJ2-3, is ETGVTQSPTHLIKTRGQQVTLRCSSQSGHNTVSWYQQALGQGPQFIFQYYREEENGRGNFPPRFSGLQFPNYSSELNVNALELDDSALYLCASSLGISKGATDTQYFGPGTRLTVL.

In DNA form, the CDR3 reads TGTGCCAGCAGGACAGGGTTAAAGGGCTACACCTTC. This sequence encodes CASRTGLKGYTF. This chain uses TRBV28 with TRBJ1-2; TRBD1 agrees at 7 bases. Germline CDR1 and CDR2: MDHEN and SYDVKM. The CDR3 is 12 amino acids. J was trimmed by 8 bases and V by 6 bases; bases with no gene match: 6.

The chain is built from TRBV6-1 and TRBJ2-3, with TRBD1 matching 12 bases. V dropped 2 bases and J dropped 2; count of bases not matched to a gene: 2. This CDR3 contains 16 residues. Germline CDR1 reads MNHNS; CDR2 reads SASEGT. The CDR3 DNA reads TGTGCCAGCAGTGAACGGGACAGGGGGCCCACAGATACGCAGTATTTT. It specifies CASSERDRGPTDTQYF.

The V call is TRBV6-6, the J call TRBJ1-2; possible D gene TRBD1, 5 bases. Germline values: CDR1 MNHNY, CDR2 SVGAGI (reference sequence). With 6 bases removed from V and 0 bases from J, the gap between germline ends came to 14 bases. CDR3 length equals 15 residues. The CDR3 nucleotides are TGTGCCAGCAGCATTCACAGGACCGCTAACTATGGCTACACCTTC. It specifies CASSIHRTANYGYTF.

This chain links TRBV27 with TRBJ1-6; 9 bases map to TRBD1. This CDR3 contains 17 residues. V was pared by 5 bases and J by 5 bases, with 10 bases of the junction left unmatched. Germline lookup yields CDR1 MNHEY and CDR2 SMNVEV (reference sequence). CDR3 residues: CASSPGTGLIHNSPLHF. The CDR3 DNA is TGTGCCAGCAGTCCCGGGACAGGGCTAATTCATAATTCACCCCTCCACTTT.

The rearrangement links TRBV7-9 to TRBJ1-5, with a tentative D call TRBD1 (6 bases). The V gene lost 11 bases and the J gene lost 3 bases, with 11 bases spanning the gap. In germline, CDR1 is SEHNR, CDR2 FQNEAQ (reference sequence). The CDR3 loop spans 12 amino acids. This chain's CDR3 is CAVTGDNQPQHF. CDR3 nucleotides: TGTGCCGTGACAGGCGACAATCAGCCCCAGCATTTT.

V and J are TRBV30 and TRBJ1-4; no firm D call. The CDR3 loop spans 12 amino acids. Germline values: CDR1 GTSNPN, CDR2 SVGIG (reference sequence). V was shortened by 8 bases and J by 4 bases, with 11 bases between the two germline ends. CDR3 region: CARGAHNEKLFF. The CDR3 bases are TGTGCCCGAGGAGCCCATAATGAAAAACTGTTTTTT.

V gene TRBV19 combines with J gene TRBJ1-2; 9 bases map to TRBD1. The CDR3 has 16 residues. V shed 4 bases, J shed 5 bases, and the junction held 11 bases outside the gene matches. CDR1 and CDR2 from the germline V gene are LNHDA and SQIVND (reference sequence). The CDR3 sequence is CASSTPGQGSGYGYTF. The CDR3 DNA reads TGTGCCAGTAGTACTCCGGGACAGGGATCGGGATATGGCTACACCTTC.

The chain employs TRBV19 and TRBJ2-5; D might be TRBD1 (6 bases). This CDR3 region has 14 residues. V was cut by 7 bases and J by 2 bases, with 14 bases left in between. Germline-derived CDR1 and CDR2 are LNHDA and SQIVND (reference sequence). DNA for the CDR3: TGTGCCAGTACTTTTACCGGACAGCAAGAGACCCAGTACTTC. This codes for CASTFTGQQETQYF.

The gene calls are TRBV4-2 and TRBJ1-3; 8 nucleotides match TRBD1. The V segment lost 5 bases and the J segment 2 bases; nucleotides outside the gene matches: 5. Germline V gene data show CDR1 as LGHNA and CDR2 as YNFKEQ. This CDR3 has 15 amino acids. CDR3 nucleotides: TGTGCCAGCAGCGCCAGGGGGCTTACTGGAAACACCATATATTTT. Its translation is CASSARGLTGNTIYF.

The chain joins TRBV2 to TRBJ2-2, with D maybe TRBD1 (6 bases). V shed 5 bases and J shed 6 bases, with 13 bases lying between them. Germline V gene sequence: CDR1 SNHLY, CDR2 FYNNEI. The CDR3 is 14 amino acids. DNA of the CDR3: TGTGCCAGCAGTTTACAGGGATACTCCGGGGAGCTGTTTTTT. Translating it yields CASSLQGYSGELFF.

The V and J genes are TRBV4-1 and TRBJ1-2; D remains ambiguous. The germline V gene encodes CDR1 MGHRA and CDR2 YSYEKL. V was shortened by 4 bases and J by 8 bases, with 20 bases between the two germline ends. The CDR3 runs 15 residues. CDR3 DNA sequence: TGCGCCAGCAGCCGAATGCTAGCAATGCCGGCCGGCTACACCTTC. As protein: CASSRMLAMPAGYTF.

The chain couples TRBV10-3 to TRBJ1-1; 9 bases are shared with TRBD1. V lost 0 bases, J lost 7 bases, and 6 bases stayed unmatched. Per the germline V gene, CDR1 is ENHRY and CDR2 is SYGVKD. The CDR3 runs 15 residues. This CDR3 is CAISESTDRGGEAFF. DNA of the CDR3: TGTGCCATCAGTGAGTCGACAGACAGGGGGGGTGAAGCTTTCTTT.

V usage is TRBV6-4 and J usage is TRBJ2-2; 7 nucleotides align to TRBD1. The length of the CDR3 is 14 residues. Germline V gene lookup returns CDR1 MRHNA and CDR2 SNTAGT. With V trimmed by 6 bases and J by 7 bases, 8 bases remained unmatched. The CDR3 sequence: CASSLQGRDGELFF. The CDR3 nucleotides are TGTGCCAGCAGCCTACAGGGGAGAGACGGGGAGCTGTTTTTT.

The V gene is TRBV2, the J gene TRBJ1-2, with TRBD1 matching over 9 bases. This CDR3 is built from 16 residues. The J segment lost 5 bases and the V segment lost 4 bases, leaving 11 bases of the junction unmatched. The germline CDR1 and CDR2 sequences are SNHLY and FYNNEI. The CDR3 reads CASSGSGRDREYGYTF. The CDR3 DNA sequence: TGTGCCAGCAGTGGTTCAGGTCGGGACAGGGAGTATGGCTACACCTTC.

CDR3 sequence (DNA): TGTGCCAGCGACGGGGGGCTTATCAATGAGCAGTTCTTC. Its protein is CASDGGLINEQFF. V is TRBV5-6 and J is TRBJ2-1; D possibly corresponds to TRBD2 (7 bases). Germline V gene lookup returns CDR1 SGHDT and CDR2 YYEEEE. Trimming took off 7 bases at V and 6 bases at J, with 14 bases between the two ends. The length of the CDR3 is 13 residues.

The CDR3 nucleotides are TGTGCCAGCAGCCACCAGACAGGGCTTCAAGAGACCCAGTACTTC. As protein: CASSHQTGLQETQYF. The genes are TRBV3-1 (or the pseudogene TRBV3-2) and TRBJ2-5, with 7 positions matching TRBD1. This CDR3 has 15 residues. Germline assignment: CDR1 LGHDT and CDR2 YNNKEL (reference sequence). After removal of 3 bases from V and 2 bases from J, the junction contained 6 bases not matched to a gene.

The chain combines TRBV29-1 with TRBJ2-3; 15 bases are shared with TRBD2. The CDR3 is made up of 17 amino acids. J was trimmed by 4 bases and V by 4 bases; bases with no gene match: 9. Germline CDR1 SQVTM, CDR2 ANQGSEA. The CDR3 here is CSVGWTSGGAGPDTQYF. DNA for the CDR3: TGCAGCGTTGGATGGACTAGCGGGGGGGCCGGCCCAGATACGCAGTATTTT.

This chain links TRBV6-5 with TRBJ1-1; 7 positions match TRBD1. CDR3 size: 15 residues. Trimming at V came to 7 bases and at J to 6 bases, leaving 14 bases not matched to a gene. From germline, CDR1 is MNHEY and CDR2 SVGAGI. The CDR3 here is CASKVRGAQRAEAFF. The CDR3 nucleotides are TGTGCCAGCAAAGTCAGGGGGGCTCAACGGGCTGAAGCTTTCTTT.

The chain links TRBV29-1 to TRBJ2-5, with 8 bases that match TRBD2. J lost 6 bases, V lost 6 bases, and 9 bases had no gene match. Germline V CDR1 and CDR2: SQVTM, ANQGSEA. The CDR3 contains 13 residues. The CDR3 DNA reads TGCAGCGTGGACCCCTCGGGGGGGAAGACCCAGTACTTC. This encodes CSVDPSGGKTQYF.

This chain uses TRBV10-2 with TRBJ2-5, with 7 nucleotides matching TRBD1. Trimming took 6 bases from V and 0 from J; bases not matched to a gene: 10. Germline CDR1 and CDR2: WSHSY and SAAADI. The CDR3 covers 16 residues. The DNA for the CDR3 is TGCGCCAGCAGGATCCTGGGGACAGCGTACCAAGAGACCCAGTACTTC. Translated, it gives CASRILGTAYQETQYF.

The rearrangement uses TRBV7-2 and TRBJ2-7; 7 bases align to TRBD1. CDR1 and CDR2 from the germline V gene are SGHTA and FQGNSA. V shed 1 base and J 4 bases; nucleotides not matched to a gene: 7. CDR3 length: 15 residues. The CDR3 reads CASSLVQGIAYEQYF. CDR3 coding DNA: TGTGCCAGCAGCTTAGTACAGGGGATTGCGTACGAGCAGTACTTC.

This chain uses TRBV29-1 with TRBJ1-1, with D perhaps TRBD1 (5 bases). The germline V gene has CDR1 SQVTM and CDR2 ANQGSEA. V was trimmed by 1 base and J by 5 bases, leaving 11 bases between them. CDR3 length equals 13 residues. DNA for the CDR3: TGCAGCGTTGAAGGCGGGGGGGGGACTGAAGCTTTCTTT. This codes for CSVEGGGGTEAFF.

The rearrangement uses TRBV5-1 and TRBJ2-2, with 7 bases that match TRBD2. The CDR3 contains 18 residues. V lost 4 bases to trimming and J lost 2 bases; unmatched junction nucleotides: 14. CDR1 is SGHRS, CDR2 YFSETQ, per germline. CDR3 sequence: CASSPAGVGVTNTGELFF. The CDR3 nucleotides read TGCGCCAGCAGCCCGGCGGGGGTGGGAGTTACCAACACCGGGGAGCTGTTTTTT.